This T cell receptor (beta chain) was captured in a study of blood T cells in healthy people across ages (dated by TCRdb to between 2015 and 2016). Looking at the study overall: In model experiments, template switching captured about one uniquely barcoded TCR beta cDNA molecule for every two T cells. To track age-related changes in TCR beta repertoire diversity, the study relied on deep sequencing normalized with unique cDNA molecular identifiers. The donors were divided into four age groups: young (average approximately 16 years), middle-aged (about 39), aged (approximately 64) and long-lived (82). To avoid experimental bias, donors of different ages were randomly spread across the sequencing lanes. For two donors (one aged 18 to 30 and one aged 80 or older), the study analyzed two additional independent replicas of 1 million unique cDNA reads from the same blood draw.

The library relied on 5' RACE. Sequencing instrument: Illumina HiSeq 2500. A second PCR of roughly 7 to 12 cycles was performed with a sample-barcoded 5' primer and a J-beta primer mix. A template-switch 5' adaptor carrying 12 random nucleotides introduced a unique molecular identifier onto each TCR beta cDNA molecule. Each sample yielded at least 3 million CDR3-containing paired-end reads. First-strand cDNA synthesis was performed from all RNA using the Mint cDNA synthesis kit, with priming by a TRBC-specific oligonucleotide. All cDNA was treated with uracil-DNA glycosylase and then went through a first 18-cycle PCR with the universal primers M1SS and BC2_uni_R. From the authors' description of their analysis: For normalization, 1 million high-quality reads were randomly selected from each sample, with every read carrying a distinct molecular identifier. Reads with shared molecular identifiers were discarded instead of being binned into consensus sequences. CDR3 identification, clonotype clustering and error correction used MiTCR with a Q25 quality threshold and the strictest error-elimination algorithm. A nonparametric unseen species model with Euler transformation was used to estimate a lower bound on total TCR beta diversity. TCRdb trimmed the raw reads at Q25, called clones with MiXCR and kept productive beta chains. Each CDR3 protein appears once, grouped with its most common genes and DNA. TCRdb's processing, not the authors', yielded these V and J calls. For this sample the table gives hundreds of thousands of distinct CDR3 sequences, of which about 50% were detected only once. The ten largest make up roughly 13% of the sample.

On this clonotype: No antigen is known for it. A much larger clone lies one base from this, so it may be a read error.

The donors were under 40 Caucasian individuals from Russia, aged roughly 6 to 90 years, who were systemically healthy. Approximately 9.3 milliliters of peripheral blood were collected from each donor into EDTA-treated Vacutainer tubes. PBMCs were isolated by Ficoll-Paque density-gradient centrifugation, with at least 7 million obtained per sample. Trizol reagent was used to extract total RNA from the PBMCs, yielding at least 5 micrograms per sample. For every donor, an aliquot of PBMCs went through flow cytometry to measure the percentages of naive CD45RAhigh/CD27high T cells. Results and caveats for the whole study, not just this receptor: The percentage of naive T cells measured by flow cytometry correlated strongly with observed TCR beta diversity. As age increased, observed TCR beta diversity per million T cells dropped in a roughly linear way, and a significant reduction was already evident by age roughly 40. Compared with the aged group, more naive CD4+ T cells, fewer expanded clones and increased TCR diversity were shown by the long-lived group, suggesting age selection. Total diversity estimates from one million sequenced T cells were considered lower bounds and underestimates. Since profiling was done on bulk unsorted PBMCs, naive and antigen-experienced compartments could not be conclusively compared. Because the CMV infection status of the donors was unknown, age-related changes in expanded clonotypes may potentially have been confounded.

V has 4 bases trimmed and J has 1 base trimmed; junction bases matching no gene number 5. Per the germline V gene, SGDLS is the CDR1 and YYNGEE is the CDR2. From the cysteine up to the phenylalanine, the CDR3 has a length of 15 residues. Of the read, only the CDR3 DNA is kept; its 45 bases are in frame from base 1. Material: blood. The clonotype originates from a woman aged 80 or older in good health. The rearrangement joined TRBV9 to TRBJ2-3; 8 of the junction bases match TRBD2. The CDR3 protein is CASSPERGCTDTQYF. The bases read TGTGCCAGCAGCCCCGAGCGGGGGTGCACAGATACGCAGTATTTT.